This T cell receptor (beta chain) was identified during a study of shared T cell receptors in the human thymus. The ends lost 5 bases at V and 5 bases at J; junction bases unmatched: 20. Germline V CDR1 and CDR2: SGHVS, FQNEAQ. There are 19 residues in the CDR3. Generated by immunoSEQ multiplex PCR, the TCRdb table keeps only in-frame clones and is missing some. Of some 700,000 clones detected, 88% appear once; the ten largest clones hold 0.0085% to 0.012%. A further study also used this sample, focusing on human thymus T cells.

This TCR was recovered from a boy under two years old with a congenital heart defect. The V call is TRBV7-8, the J call TRBJ2-7; 11 nucleotides align to TRBD2. Specimen: thymocytes. The CDR3 loop reads CASSQGQGLRPSGRNEQYF. Written as DNA, the CDR3 is TGTGCCAGCAGCCAGGGACAGGGACTCCGACCTAGCGGGAGGAACGAGCAGTACTTC.